This entry features one T cell receptor beta chain sequence. This receptor's antigen is unknown. Per-nucleotide qualities are absent, and no much larger clonotype sits a single base away. The data are from a study of blood T cell repertoires in COVID-19 (dated by TCRdb to the early 2020s). Study-level background: The collaborator samples originated in the United States, Italy and Spain and spanned the acute and convalescent phases of COVID-19. The prospective study material was composed of cDNA or gDNA derived from T cells, B-cell-depleted T cells, or PBMCs. Nearly every sample came with metadata listing a de-identified subject ID, COVID-19 status, age in years and sex. The repertoires were released in a freely available public database intended as a resource for research on the immune response to SARS-CoV-2. The samples were drawn from two sources: the first 160 participants of the ongoing ImmuneRACE study, and fewer than 1,500 subjects contributed by 6 global collaborators. Subjects who had been exposed to COVID-19, were actively infected with it, or had recovered from it provided the deeply sampled blood TCRbeta repertoires that made up the dataset. Where available, HLA class I and class II types were taken from metadata supplied by the sample provider and were not determined by assay-based typing. Results and caveats for the whole study, not just this receptor: How much clinical and demographic metadata was included differed by source and by participant, and the metadata was provided uncurated.

Whole blood was collected in K2EDTA tubes by collaborating institutions according to the institutions' own protocols. For TCRbeta analysis, collaborators shipped samples in one of three forms: frozen whole blood, isolated PBMCs, or DNA extracted from either of those sample types. TCRbeta CDR3 regions were amplified from genomic DNA by means of the immunoSEQ Assay, a bias-controlled multiplex PCR. As for how the authors treated the data: The number of nucleated cells in each sample was estimated from the amplification of reference gene primers within the assay. To quantify the absolute abundance of each unique TCRbeta CDR3 rearrangement, sequence reads were collapsed and filtered. Productive Simpson clonality was computed per sample as the square root of Simpson's diversity index over productive rearrangements. TCRdb limited this immuneACCESS table to in-frame rearrangements with V and J called. A share of clones is missing; checked studies link under half to unresolved V genes, and the rest is unexplained. V, J and clone size are those of that table, while D and trimming were read from the DNA. Recorded for this sample are some 700,000 clones; around 90% of them occurred a single time. The ten largest clonotypes hold approximately 0.25% of the sample.

Sequenced sample: peripheral blood. The sequence was obtained from a woman aged 18-29 years with acute or convalescent COVID-19.

The CDR3 is CASSDPQGPKETQYF. The base sequence is TGTGCCAGCAGCGATCCACAGGGACCCAAAGAGACCCAGTACTTC. Recombination connected TRBV9 to TRBJ2-5; matching of 6 bases hints at TRBD1 as the D gene. The V end loses 3 bases and the J end loses 3 bases, and a stretch of 15 bases separates them. The germline V gene provides CDR1 SGDLS and CDR2 YYNGEE. The CDR3 sequence holds 15 residues, the cysteine and phenylalanine included. The only DNA kept is the CDR3, 45 bases in frame from the first base.